Shown below are 16 T cell receptor beta chains from a single sample sequenced in a study of molecular identifiers for immune sequencing clone quantification. MiXCR, run by TCRdb on the PCR reads, gives a single entry per CDR3 protein. The table shows over 550,000 distinct CDR3 sequences, with around 25% occurring only once. The specimen sequenced was naive CD8+ T cells from blood, with Jurkat cell RNA spiked in. Specified subset: FACS-sorted CD8+CD4-CCR7+CD45RA+ naive T cells. Receptors originate from a human donor in good health. Some libraries in this study had Jurkat cell RNA spiked in.

Of note for this clonotype: One base away lies a much larger clone, so this may be a sequencing read error. V is TRBV12-3 or TRBV12-4 and J is TRBJ2-2; D might be TRBD2 (5 bases). This CDR3 spans 12 amino acids. CDR3 nucleotides: TGTGCCAGCAGTTTATCTGGTGGGGAGCTGGTTTTT. Its protein product is CASSLSGGELVF.

This clonotype was counted a few times. This chain connects TRBV10-2 to TRBJ1-1; possibly TRBD1 for D (5 bases). The CDR3 sequence is 14 residues long. Germline CDR1 WSHSY, CDR2 SAAADI. Trimming removed 5 bases from V and 5 bases from J, with 15 bases in between. For the CDR3, the DNA is TGCGCCAGCAGTTACGGGACCGTGGGGACTGAAGCTTTCTTT. This gives the protein CASSYGTVGTEAFF.

This clonotype was recorded at least ten times. The V call is TRBV2, the J call TRBJ2-3, with D uncertain. The CDR3 has 16 residues. Trimming left V 6 bases short and J 2 bases short, with 18 bases between. Germline V CDR1 and CDR2: SNHLY, FYNNEI. CDR3 in DNA: TGTGCCAGCAGCGCCCCCCAGCGACCCAACACAGATACGCAGTATTTT. It yields the protein CASSAPQRPNTDTQYF.

Points on this clonotype: At one of its ends the junction is not consistent with the germline gene, which may arise from a read error. The chain recombines TRBV7-8 with TRBJ2-5; 7 bases match TRBD2. From germline, CDR1 is SGHVS and CDR2 FQNEAQ. This CDR3 comprises 17 residues. The CDR3 is CASSLDPARGYQETQCF. In DNA, the CDR3 is TGTGCCAGCAGCTTAGATCCTGCGCGGGGGTACCAAGAGACCCAGTGCTTC.

Of note for this clonotype: Since a much larger clone is just one base distant, this may be a read error. The J gene is TRBJ2-7, the V gene TRBV4-1; possibly TRBD1 for D (5 bases). The CDR3 extends over 15 amino acids. Germline CDR1 is MGHRA and CDR2 is YSYEKL. V was trimmed by 4 bases and J by 2 bases, leaving 15 bases between them. CDR3 residues: CASSPKDNGAYEQYF. In nucleotides, the CDR3 is TGCGCCAGCAGCCCGAAGGACAACGGAGCCTACGAGCAGTACTTC.

This clonotype was seen a few times. The chain carries TRBV2 and TRBJ2-7, with unresolved D. The V and J ends lost 3 bases and 0 bases respectively, with 12 bases between them. This CDR3 is 15 amino acids long. Looked up from germline, CDR1 is SNHLY and CDR2 is FYNNEI. The CDR3 here is CASSEGKTRSYEQYF. The CDR3 nucleotides are TGTGCCAGCAGTGAGGGCAAAACCCGCTCCTACGAGCAGTACTTC.

This clonotype was counted between two and nine times. CDR3 in DNA: TGTGCCAGCAGTTTCGGGGGGCTAACGAACACTGAAGCTTTCTTT. Its protein is CASSFGGLTNTEAFF. V usage is TRBV27 and J usage is TRBJ1-1; TRBD1 is a possible D gene (6 bases). Trimming shortened V by 3 bases and J by 1 base, and 12 bases separated the two germline ends. Germline assignment: CDR1 MNHEY and CDR2 SMNVEV (reference sequence). There are 15 residues in the CDR3.

This clonotype has a count of ten or more. The V call is TRBV7-8, the J call TRBJ1-1, with a possible D match to TRBD1 (5 bases). Trimming took 1 base from V and 7 from J, leaving 13 bases between them. Germline V gives CDR1 SGHVS, CDR2 FQNEAQ. The CDR3 has 14 amino acids. Written as DNA, the CDR3 is TGTGCCAGCAGCTTAGGACAGCCGGGGGGTGAAGCTTTCTTT. This sequence encodes CASSLGQPGGEAFF. The entire variable domain, with the rest obtained from reference TRBV7-8 and TRBJ1-1, is as follows: GAGVSQSPRYKVAKRGQDVALRCDPISGHVSLFWYQQALGQGPEFLTYFQNEAQLDKSGLPSDRFFAERPEGSVSTLKIQRTQQEDSAVYLCASSLGQPGGEAFFGQGTRLTVV.

In its sample, this clonotype was seen a few times. The chain uses TRBV30 and TRBJ2-7; TRBD2 matches 7 bases. The CDR3 is made up of 12 amino acids. The germline V gene encodes CDR1 GTSNPN and CDR2 SVGIG (reference sequence). The V and J ends lost 2 bases and 6 bases, in that order; junction bases with no gene match: 4. The CDR3 region has the DNA TGTGCCTGGAGTATGTCGGGGGGCGAGCAGTACTTC. Amino acids: CAWSMSGGEQYF.

The chain couples TRBV28 to TRBJ1-5, with a possible D match to TRBD1 (6 bases). CDR1 and CDR2 from the germline V gene are MDHEN and SYDVKM. The CDR3 is 18 residues long. V was trimmed by 3 bases and J by 0 bases, leaving 18 bases between them. The CDR3: CASSFHARGHTSNQPQHF. DNA for the CDR3: TGTGCCAGCAGTTTCCACGCGCGGGGACACACTAGCAATCAGCCCCAGCATTTT.

The chain uses TRBV4-1 and TRBJ2-7; TRBD2 might be the D (6 bases). Trimming stripped 1 base from V and 5 bases from J, with 15 bases between. The CDR3 consists of 15 residues. Germline V CDR1 and CDR2: MGHRA, YSYEKL. CDR3 region: CASSQVLGGYHEQYF. The CDR3 coding sequence is TGCGCCAGCAGCCAAGTCCTCGGGGGATACCACGAGCAGTACTTC.

This rearrangement joins TRBV7-9 to TRBJ1-6, with no clear D. The CDR3 has 17 amino acids. V gave up 5 bases and J gave up 6 bases, with 20 bases separating them. Germline V lookup: CDR1 SEHNR, CDR2 FQNEAQ (reference sequence). The CDR3 loop reads CASSPQAVYESNSPLHF. DNA for the CDR3: TGTGCCAGCAGCCCTCAGGCTGTATATGAAAGTAATTCACCCCTCCACTTT. The full variable domain, completed using reference TRBV7-9 and TRBJ1-6, is DTGVSQNPRHKITKRGQNVTFRCDPISEHNRLYWYRQTLGQGPEFLTYFQNEAQLEKSRLLSDRFSAERPKGSFSTLEIQRTEQGDSAMYLCASSPQAVYESNSPLHFGNGTRLTVT.

A few counts support this clonotype. The V call is TRBV12-3 or TRBV12-4, the J call TRBJ2-2; possibly TRBD2 for D (5 bases). This CDR3 has 16 residues. Deletions cut 2 bases from V and 4 bases from J, with 14 bases between. The CDR3 is CASSLNPGVITGELFF. CDR3 nucleotide sequence: TGTGCCAGCAGTTTAAATCCCGGGGTTATCACCGGGGAGCTGTTTTTT.

The rearrangement uses TRBV11-2 and TRBJ2-1; D is uncertain. The V gene's germline CDR1 is SGHAT and CDR2 FQNNGV. The CDR3 length is 14 residues. V was pared by 3 bases and J by 6 bases, with 12 bases between. The CDR3 DNA follows: TGTGCCAGCAGCTTTTCGGGCCAGGTCAATGAGCAGTTCTTC. It encodes CASSFSGQVNEQFF.

As regards this clonotype: A clone one base away is much larger, so this may be a read error. The chain employs TRBV13 and TRBJ1-1; a weak D match, TRBD1 (5 bases). CDR1 is PRHDT and CDR2 is FYEKMQ in the germline V gene (reference sequence). The CDR3 has 12 residues. Deletions cut 5 bases from V and 6 bases from J, with 10 bases between. CDR3 in DNA: TGTGCCAGCAGCGAACAGGAGGCTGAAGCTTTCTTT. It translates to CASSEQEAEAFF.

This clonotype was observed a handful of times. The genes are TRBV20-1 and TRBJ2-7, with D tentatively TRBD1 (7 bases). The CDR3 sequence is 13 residues long. V shed 4 bases and J shed 0 bases, with 10 bases lying between them. CDR1 and CDR2 from the germline V gene are DFQATT and SNEGSKA (reference sequence). For the CDR3, the DNA is TGCAGTGCTACCAGGGGGGTCTCCTACGAGCAGTACTTC. Its translation is CSATRGVSYEQYF.